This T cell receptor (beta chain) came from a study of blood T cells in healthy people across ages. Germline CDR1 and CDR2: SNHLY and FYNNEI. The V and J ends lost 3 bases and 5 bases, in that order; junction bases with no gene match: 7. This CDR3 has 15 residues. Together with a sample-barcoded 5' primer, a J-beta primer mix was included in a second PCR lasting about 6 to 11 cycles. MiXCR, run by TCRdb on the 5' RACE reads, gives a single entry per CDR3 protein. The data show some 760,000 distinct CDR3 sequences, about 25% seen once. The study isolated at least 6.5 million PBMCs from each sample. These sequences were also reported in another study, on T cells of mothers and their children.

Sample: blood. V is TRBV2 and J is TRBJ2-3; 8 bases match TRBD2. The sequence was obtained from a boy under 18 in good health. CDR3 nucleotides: TGTGCCAGCAGTGACCCAGCGGGGGACGTAGATACGCAGTATTTT. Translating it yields CASSDPAGDVDTQYF.